These 25 T cell receptor beta chains were sequenced from one sample in a study of T-cell memory formation after mild COVID-19. TCRdb passed the 5' RACE reads through MiXCR, listing each CDR3 protein once. The sample carries more than 80,000 distinct CDR3 sequences, 17% recorded once. The sequencing sample was made of PBMCs or a T cell subset sorted from them (not recorded which). The source of these receptors is an adult woman who had mild COVID-19 (a few samples of this study predate the infection). Cell type and time point are not known.

This clonotype was picked up a small number of times. The rearrangement joins TRBV10-2 to TRBJ2-7, with TRBD2 matching over 7 bases. The germline CDR1 and CDR2 sequences are WSHSY and SAAADI. There are 15 residues in the CDR3. The V gene end was trimmed by 2 bases and the J gene end by 0 bases; junction bases not matched to a gene: 4. The DNA of the CDR3 is TGCGCCAGCAGTGAGAGGCTAGCGGACTCCTACGAGCAGTACTTC. Residues: CASSERLADSYEQYF.

This clonotype was observed a few times. This chain joins TRBV20-1 and TRBJ2-2, with a weak D call TRBD2 (5 bases). CDR3 length: 14 amino acids. The V end was cut by 3 bases, the J end by 2 bases, with 10 bases between. The V gene's germline CDR1 is DFQATT and CDR2 SNEGSKA (reference sequence). The CDR3: CSASRDYNTGELFF. Written as DNA, the CDR3 is TGCAGTGCTAGTCGAGACTACAACACCGGGGAGCTGTTTTTT.

The chain is built from TRBV6-2 or TRBV6-3 and TRBJ1-6; D ambiguous. Between the trimmed V and J ends, which lost 4 bases and 7 bases, there was a span of 14 bases. Germline values: CDR1 MNHEY, CDR2 SVGEGT. This CDR3 comprises 15 residues. The CDR3 region has the DNA TGTGCCAGCAGTTTCGGAGGGTCGGAGAATTCACCCCTCCACTTT. Protein sequence: CASSFGGSENSPLHF.

This clonotype came up many times. The V call is TRBV4-1, the J call TRBJ1-1; perhaps TRBD1 as D (6 bases). In germline, CDR1 is MGHRA, CDR2 YSYEKL. The CDR3 loop spans 12 amino acids. V was clipped by 3 bases and J by 6 bases, with 8 bases between them. In DNA, the CDR3 is TGCGCCAGCAGCCAGAACAGGGCTGAAGCTTTCTTT. Translated, it gives CASSQNRAEAFF.

This clonotype has only a few counts. This chain links TRBV5-5 with TRBJ1-1, with D unclear. Trimming removed 4 bases from V and 2 bases from J, with 12 bases in between. This CDR3 is 14 amino acids long. CDR1 and CDR2 from the germline V gene are SGHKS and YYEKEE (reference sequence). For the CDR3, the DNA is TGTGCCAGCAGCCTACTCAACAGCAACACTGAAGCTTTCTTT. This encodes CASSLLNSNTEAFF.

This clonotype was counted only a few times. V usage is TRBV7-9 and J usage is TRBJ2-7; D is undetermined. The ends were cut back, 1 base at V and 3 bases at J, with 10 bases in the middle. Germline lookup yields CDR1 SEHNR and CDR2 FQNEAQ (reference sequence). The CDR3 runs 14 residues. This chain's CDR3 is CASSLVDGRYEQYF. The CDR3 region has the DNA TGTGCCAGCAGCTTAGTCGACGGCCGCTACGAGCAGTACTTC. The full variable domain, completed using reference TRBV7-9 and TRBJ2-7, is DTGVSQNPRHKITKRGQNVTFRCDPISEHNRLYWYRQTLGQGPEFLTYFQNEAQLEKSRLLSDRFSAERPKGSFSTLEIQRTEQGDSAMYLCASSLVDGRYEQYFGPGTRLTVT.

In this sample, this clonotype turned up many times. This chain links TRBV2 with TRBJ1-1; unclear D gene. CDR1 is SNHLY, CDR2 FYNNEI, per germline. V lost 6 bases and J lost 6, with 8 bases in between. The CDR3 length is 11 residues. CDR3 loop: CASRASSEAFF. CDR3 coding DNA: TGTGCCAGCAGGGCTTCGTCTGAAGCTTTCTTT.

The chain employs TRBV28 and TRBJ1-5; unclear D gene. Germline CDR1 and CDR2: MDHEN and SYDVKM. The CDR3 consists of 14 residues. V was pared by 2 bases and J by 3 bases, with 8 bases between. The CDR3 region is CASSLRQINQPQHF. The CDR3 DNA reads TGTGCCAGCAGTTTAAGGCAGATCAATCAGCCCCAGCATTTT. The full variable domain, with the rest looked up from reference TRBV28 and TRBJ1-5, is DVKVTQSSRYLVKRTGEKVFLECVQDMDHENMFWYRQDPGLGLRLIYFSYDVKMKEKGDIPEGYSVSREKKERFSLILESASTNQTSMYLCASSLRQINQPQHFGDGTRLSIL.

The table lists this clonotype with a few counts. The chain has TRBV19 and TRBJ2-1; TRBD2 might be the D (6 bases). Trimming shortened V by 1 base and J by 8 bases, and 15 bases separated the two germline ends. Germline loops: CDR1 LNHDA, CDR2 SQIVND (reference sequence). The CDR3 is made up of 15 amino acids. CDR3 in DNA: TGTGCCAGTAGTATAGGGGTCCCGGGGGTCGATGAGCAGTTCTTC. It encodes CASSIGVPGVDEQFF.

This clonotype was recorded many times. This chain joins TRBV29-1 and TRBJ2-1; D gene unclear. Per the germline V gene, CDR1 is SQVTM and CDR2 is ANQGSEA. Trimming took off 3 bases at V and 6 bases at J, with 3 bases between the two ends. This CDR3 region has 10 residues. CDR3: CSVDSNEQFF. CDR3 in DNA: TGCAGCGTTGATTCCAATGAGCAGTTCTTC.

This clonotype occurred a few times. The chain links TRBV5-1 to TRBJ1-2; weak D call: TRBD1 (6 bases). The CDR3 length is 14 residues. Trimming cost V 4 bases and J 4 bases, with 14 bases left between them. Germline V lookup: CDR1 SGHRS, CDR2 YFSETQ. This CDR3 reads CASSLNQGLYGYTF. For the CDR3, the DNA is TGCGCCAGCAGCCTAAACCAGGGGCTCTATGGCTACACCTTC.

The table lists this clonotype with a few counts. V is TRBV6-1 and J is TRBJ2-7; D gene uncertain. V lost 9 bases, J lost 0 bases, and 9 bases lay in between. CDR1 is MNHNS and CDR2 is SASEGT in the germline V gene. CDR3 length: 12 amino acids. The CDR3 bases are TGTGCCAGTGACGGGCACTCCTACGAGCAGTACTTC. Translation gives CASDGHSYEQYF.

This chain uses TRBV24-1 with TRBJ2-2; 12 nucleotides agree with TRBD2. CDR3 length: 17 residues. The V gene end was trimmed by 9 bases and the J gene end by 0 bases; junction bases not matched to a gene: 7. Germline CDR1 KGHDR, CDR2 SFDVKD. CDR3 DNA: TGTGCCACCGCGGGACTAGCGGGTACCGCGAACACCGGGGAGCTGTTTTTT. Protein: CATAGLAGTANTGELFF.

This chain uses TRBV2 with TRBJ2-7; 8 bases line up with TRBD2. J lost 3 bases, V lost 8 bases, and 18 bases had no gene match. CDR3 size: 17 residues. CDR1 and CDR2 (germline): SNHLY, FYNNEI. This CDR3 is CASPNRKLAAANYEQYF. The CDR3 DNA is TGTGCCAGCCCAAACAGGAAACTAGCGGCGGCGAACTACGAGCAGTACTTC.

The CDR3 is CSADWTGRGEQYF. The CDR3 DNA is TGCAGTGCTGATTGGACAGGCCGAGGCGAGCAGTACTTC. The rearrangement joins TRBV20-1 to TRBJ2-7, with 7 bases matching TRBD1. Per germline, CDR1 DFQATT and CDR2 SNEGSKA (reference sequence). The CDR3 covers 13 residues. The trim removed 5 bases at V and 6 bases at J, leaving 10 bases unmatched.

The sample holds one count of this clonotype. The gene calls are TRBV12-3 or TRBV12-4 and TRBJ2-3, with no clear D. V shed 7 bases and J shed 4 bases, with 12 bases lying between them. The CDR3 extends over 13 amino acids. The chain's CDR3 is CASTFPRADTQYF. The CDR3 coding sequence is TGTGCCAGCACCTTTCCCAGAGCAGATACGCAGTATTTT.

This clonotype turned up a few times. The rearrangement uses TRBV5-6 and TRBJ1-1; D perhaps matches TRBD1 (5 bases). Deletions cut 2 bases from V and 2 bases from J, with 10 bases between. The CDR3 totals 14 residues. CDR1 and CDR2 from the germline V gene are SGHDT and YYEEEE. The CDR3 region is CASSFSGPNTEAFF. The CDR3 DNA follows: TGTGCCAGCAGCTTCTCAGGGCCTAACACTGAAGCTTTCTTT.

This clonotype was observed a few times. The chain carries TRBV9 and TRBJ2-2; D unclear. This CDR3 has 17 residues. Trimming removed 2 bases at V and 2 bases at J, with 16 bases between. CDR1 and CDR2 from the germline V gene are SGDLS and YYNGEE. CDR3 region: CASSVSLTTINTGELFF. For the CDR3, the DNA is TGTGCCAGCAGCGTGAGTCTGACCACCATTAACACCGGGGAGCTGTTTTTT.

The chain carries TRBV2 and TRBJ2-5; 13 bases fit TRBD2. Trimming took 4 bases from V and 2 from J; bases not matched to a gene: 4. Looked up from germline, CDR1 is SNHLY and CDR2 is FYNNEI. The CDR3 contains 16 residues. CDR3 amino acids: CASSVGLAGTQETQYF. CDR3 nucleotide sequence: TGTGCCAGCAGTGTGGGACTAGCGGGGACTCAAGAGACCCAGTACTTC.

This clonotype came up a few times. The chain uses TRBV12-3 or TRBV12-4 and TRBJ2-1; D may be TRBD2 (5 bases). The CDR3 is made up of 15 amino acids. Trimming stripped 6 bases from V and 6 bases from J, with 18 bases between. The CDR3 DNA follows: TGTGCCAGCAGCAGGCCGACGGGGTTGATCAATGAGCAGTTCTTC. Translation gives CASSRPTGLINEQFF.

This clonotype was counted a few times. The rearrangement uses TRBV7-8 and TRBJ2-1; 13 bases line up with TRBD2. V dropped 5 bases and J dropped 0; count of bases not matched to a gene: 10. Germline lookup yields CDR1 SGHVS and CDR2 FQNEAQ. This CDR3 is built from 19 residues. Written as DNA, the CDR3 is TGTGCCAGCAGCAAACGTCCCGGGACTAGCGGGGACTCCTACAATGAGCAGTTCTTC. Translation gives CASSKRPGTSGDSYNEQFF.

CDR3 sequence (DNA): TGTGCCAGCAGTCCTGTCCGGTGGGGGTCCGGCCAAGAGACCCAGTACTTC. This encodes CASSPVRWGSGQETQYF. The rearrangement uses TRBV12-3 or TRBV12-4 and TRBJ2-5; the D call may be TRBD1 or TRBD2 (5 bases each). The V and J ends lost 5 bases and 1 base respectively, with 20 bases between them. This CDR3 has 17 residues.

The chain uses TRBV5-1 and TRBJ2-7; TRBD1 matches at 8 bases. The CDR3 totals 14 residues. CDR1 and CDR2 from the germline V gene are SGHRS and YFSETQ. V was clipped by 4 bases and J by 5 bases; unmatched bases: 8. CDR3 residues: CASSRGTGLDEQYF. The CDR3 DNA is TGCGCCAGCAGCCGCGGGACAGGATTGGACGAGCAGTACTTC.

This chain joins TRBV11-3 and TRBJ1-2, with 7 positions matching TRBD1. Trimming cost V 9 bases and J 7 bases; bases outside gene matches: 8. Per the germline V gene, CDR1 is SGHNT and CDR2 is YENEEA. CDR3 size: 12 residues. For the CDR3, the DNA is TGTGCCAGTACGGGACAGAGAGGTGGCTACACCTTC. It encodes CASTGQRGGYTF.

The V gene is TRBV15, the J gene TRBJ1-2; a possible D gene is TRBD1 (5 bases). The V end lost 4 bases, the J end lost 7 bases, and 16 bases lay between the germline ends. Germline CDR1 is LNHNV and CDR2 is YYDKDF (reference sequence). This CDR3 spans 14 amino acids. CDR3 loop: CATSTMAGFIGYTF. CDR3 coding DNA: TGTGCCACCAGCACGATGGCAGGGTTTATTGGCTACACCTTC.